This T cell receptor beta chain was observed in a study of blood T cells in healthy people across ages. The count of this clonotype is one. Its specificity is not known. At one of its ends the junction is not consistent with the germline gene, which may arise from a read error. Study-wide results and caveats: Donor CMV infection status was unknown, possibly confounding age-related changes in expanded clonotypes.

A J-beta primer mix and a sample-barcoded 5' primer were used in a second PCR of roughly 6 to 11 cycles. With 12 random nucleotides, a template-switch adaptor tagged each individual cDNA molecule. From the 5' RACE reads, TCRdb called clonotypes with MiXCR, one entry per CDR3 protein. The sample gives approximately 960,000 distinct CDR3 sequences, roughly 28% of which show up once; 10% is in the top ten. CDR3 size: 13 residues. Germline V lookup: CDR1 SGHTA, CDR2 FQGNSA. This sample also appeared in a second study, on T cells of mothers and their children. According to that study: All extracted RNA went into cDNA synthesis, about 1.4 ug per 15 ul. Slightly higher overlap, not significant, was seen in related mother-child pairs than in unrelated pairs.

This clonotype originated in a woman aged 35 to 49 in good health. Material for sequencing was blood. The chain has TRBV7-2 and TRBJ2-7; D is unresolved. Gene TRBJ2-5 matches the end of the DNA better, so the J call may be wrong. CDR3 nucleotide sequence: TGTGCCAGCAGCTTAAAGTCCCAACAGACCCAGTACTTC. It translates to CASSLKSQQTQYF.